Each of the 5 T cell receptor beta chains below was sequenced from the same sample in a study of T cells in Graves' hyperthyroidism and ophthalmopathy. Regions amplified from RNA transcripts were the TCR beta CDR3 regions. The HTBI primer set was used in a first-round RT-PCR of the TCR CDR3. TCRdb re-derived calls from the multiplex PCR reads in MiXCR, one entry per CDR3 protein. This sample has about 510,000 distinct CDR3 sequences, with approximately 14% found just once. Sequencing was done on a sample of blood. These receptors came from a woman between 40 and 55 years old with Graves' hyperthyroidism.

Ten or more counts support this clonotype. The CDR3 spells CASSNLAGTYNEQFF. Written as DNA, the CDR3 is TGCGCCAGCAGCAATCTAGCGGGGACGTACAATGAGCAGTTCTTC. The chain couples TRBV5-1 to TRBJ2-1; TRBD2 matches 9 bases. The CDR3 runs to 15 residues. Germline CDR1 is SGHRS and CDR2 is YFSETQ. The trim removed 4 bases at V and 4 bases at J, leaving 6 bases unmatched.

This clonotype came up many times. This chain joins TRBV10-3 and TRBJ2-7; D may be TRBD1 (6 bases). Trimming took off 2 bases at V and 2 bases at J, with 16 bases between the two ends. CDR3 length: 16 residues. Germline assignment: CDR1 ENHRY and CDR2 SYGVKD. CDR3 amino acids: CAISEPYRADAYEQYF. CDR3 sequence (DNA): TGTGCCATCAGTGAGCCCTACAGGGCTGACGCCTACGAGCAGTACTTC.

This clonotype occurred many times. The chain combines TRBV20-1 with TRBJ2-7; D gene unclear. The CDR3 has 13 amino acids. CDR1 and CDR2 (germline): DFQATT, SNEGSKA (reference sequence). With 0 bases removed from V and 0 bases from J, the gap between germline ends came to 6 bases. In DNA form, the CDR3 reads TGCAGTGCTAGAGATGGCTACTCCTACGAGCAGTACTTC. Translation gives CSARDGYSYEQYF.

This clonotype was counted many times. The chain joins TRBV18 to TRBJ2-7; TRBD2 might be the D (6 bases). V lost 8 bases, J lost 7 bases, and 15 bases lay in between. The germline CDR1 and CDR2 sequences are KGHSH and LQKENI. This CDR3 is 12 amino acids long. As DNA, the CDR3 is TGTGCCAGCCGAGGGACTCCGGGGGAGCAGTACTTC. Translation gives CASRGTPGEQYF.

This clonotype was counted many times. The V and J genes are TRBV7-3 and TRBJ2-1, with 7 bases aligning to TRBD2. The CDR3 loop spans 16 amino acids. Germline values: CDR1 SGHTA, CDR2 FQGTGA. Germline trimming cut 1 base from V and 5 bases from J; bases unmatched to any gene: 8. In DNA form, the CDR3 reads TGTGCCAGCAGCTTAATGGCGCGGGAGTTGAACAATGAGCAGTTCTTC. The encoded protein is CASSLMARELNNEQFF.